This TCR beta chain was recorded in a study of cytomegalovirus exposure and HLA in healthy donors. Overall study context: An earlier analysis found 110 million or so unique TCR beta sequences from about 190 million T cells. Whole-study results and caveats: In an earlier analysis, productive rearrangement rates for most beta V segments clustered near 90% or 30%. There were several of the most significant clusters that appeared linked to common viral pathogens in a later analysis. The CMV antigen specificity of a few CMV-associated chains was confirmed through in vitro analysis.

It was with 60 Vbeta and 13 Jbeta primers that the PCR ran. Repertoires were generated with immunoSEQ multiplex PCR, while TCRdb's copy carries only in-frame clones and drops some. The sample carries approximately 150,000 clones, around three quarters recorded once. This CDR3 is 18 amino acids long. The V gene end was trimmed by 6 bases and the J gene end by 1 base; junction bases not matched to a gene: 15. The germline V gene has CDR1 MDHEN and CDR2 SYDVKM. Comment on this clone: Its target is not known.

This clonotype was obtained from a woman in her forties in good health and CMV-seronegative. This chain links TRBV28 with TRBJ2-5; TRBD1 matches 9 bases. The sample consisted of PBMCs. The CDR3 loop is CASSPWTGEGGPQETQYF. The CDR3 coding sequence is TGTGCCAGCAGCCCATGGACAGGGGAGGGGGGGCCCCAAGAGACCCAGTACTTC.